The text below deals with one T cell receptor beta chain. The data were obtained in a study of blood T cell repertoires in COVID-19. On the study more broadly: Material from acute and convalescent COVID-19 was sourced from the United States, Italy and Spain.

Sequenced by immunoSEQ multiplex PCR; TCRdb stores in-frame clones only, minus some. The sample holds over 200,000 clones, approximately 80% seen once. Participants were placed into cohorts based on the clinical history they reported. All recovered Cohort 3 donors got two negative PCRs, got clearance, or saw symptom resolution. The sequenced sample was PBMCs or T cells enriched from blood (not recorded which). The sequence derives from a man aged 35 to 55 who had recovered from COVID-19.

This chain's CDR3 is CASSPPGTANTEAFF. DNA of the CDR3: TGTGCCAGCAGCCCACCCGGGACAGCGAACACTGAAGCTTTCTTT. This rearrangement joins TRBV7-6 to TRBJ1-1; 7 bases fit TRBD1. CDR3 size: 15 residues. From germline, CDR1 is SGHVS and CDR2 FNYEAQ. Losses at the gene ends were 5 bases for V and 1 base for J; bases not matched to a gene: 7. Full variable domain (remainder filled in from reference TRBV7-6 and TRBJ1-1): GAGVSQSPRYKVTKRGQDVALRCDPISGHVSLYWYRQALGQGPEFLTYFNYEAQQDKSGLPNDRFSAERPEGSISTLTIQRTEQRDSAMYRCASSPPGTANTEAFFGQGTRLTVV.